Listed below are T cell receptor beta chains from one sample, sequenced in a study of cytomegalovirus exposure and HLA in healthy donors. The protocol was immunoSEQ multiplex PCR, while the TCRdb copy is restricted to in-frame clones and leaves out a portion. The sample carries around 39,000 clones, around 77% recorded once. The sequenced material came from PBMCs. The source of these receptors is a man under 40 in good health and CMV-seronegative. Each CDR3 is given with its conserved first and last residue. A D gene is named only where the DNA matches it firmly. For some rows the clone size is stated as once, few or many, or as a class when expanded; others skip it.

cdr3_aa: CASSEADTGELFF
cdr3_nt: TGTGCCAGCAGTGAAGCGGACACCGGGGAGCTGTTTTTT
v_call: TRBV6-5
j_call: TRBJ2-2
clone_size: NA
d_call: NA

cdr3_aa: CASSEPTSSRGMPQETQYF
cdr3_nt: TGTGCCAGCAGTGAGCCGACTAGTAGTAGGGGAATGCCCCAAGAGACCCAGTACTTC
v_call: TRBV6-4
j_call: TRBJ2-5
clone_size: NA
d_call: NA

cdr3_aa: CAISERQGTNEKLFF
cdr3_nt: TGTGCCATCAGTGAAAGACAAGGAACTAATGAAAAACTGTTTTTT
v_call: TRBV10-3
j_call: TRBJ1-4
clone_size: NA
d_call: NA

cdr3_aa: CASTASSYEQYF
cdr3_nt: TGTGCCAGCACGGCTAGTTCCTACGAGCAGTACTTC
v_call: TRBV5-5
j_call: TRBJ2-7
clone_size: few
d_call: NA

cdr3_aa: CASSPFSDRGYGYTF
cdr3_nt: TGTGCCAGCTCACCATTCTCGGACAGGGGCTATGGCTACACCTTC
v_call: TRBV18
j_call: TRBJ1-2
clone_size: NA
d_call: TRBD1

cdr3_aa: CASSQDWLVGYEQYF
cdr3_nt: TGCGCCAGCAGCCAAGATTGGCTAGTTGGCTACGAGCAGTACTTC
v_call: TRBV4-1
j_call: TRBJ2-7
clone_size: NA
d_call: NA

cdr3_aa: CATSRRETTGELFF
cdr3_nt: TGTGCCACCAGCAGACGGGAGACCACCGGGGAGCTGTTTTTT
v_call: TRBV15
j_call: TRBJ2-2
clone_size: NA
d_call: NA

cdr3_aa: CASGQGAGGDTEAFF
cdr3_nt: TGTGCCAGCGGTCAGGGGGCGGGCGGGGACACTGAAGCTTTCTTT
v_call: TRBV28
j_call: TRBJ1-1
clone_size: NA
d_call: TRBD1

cdr3_aa: CASSLAPGAGTEKNIQYF
cdr3_nt: TGCGCCAGCAGCTTAGCGCCCGGGGCCGGGACAGAAAAAAACATTCAGTACTTC
v_call: TRBV5-1
j_call: TRBJ2-4
clone_size: NA
d_call: TRBD1

cdr3_aa: CATSRGSSYNEQFF
cdr3_nt: TGTGCCACCAGCAGAGGCAGCTCCTACAATGAGCAGTTCTTC
v_call: TRBV15
j_call: TRBJ2-1
clone_size: NA
d_call: NA

cdr3_aa: CASSFLLGGAEAFF
cdr3_nt: TGTGCCAGCAGCTTCCTCCTAGGGGGGGCTGAAGCTTTCTTT
v_call: TRBV7-9
j_call: TRBJ1-1
clone_size: NA
d_call: NA

cdr3_aa: CASSHTGFRGEQYF
cdr3_nt: TGTGCCAGCAGTCATACAGGGTTCAGAGGGGAGCAGTACTTC
v_call: TRBV9
j_call: TRBJ2-7
clone_size: few
d_call: NA

cdr3_aa: CASSLSGSVTGELFF
cdr3_nt: TGTGCCAGCAGCTTAAGCGGGAGTGTCACCGGGGAGCTGTTTTTT
v_call: TRBV7-2
j_call: TRBJ2-2
clone_size: NA
d_call: TRBD2

cdr3_aa: CASSRVLGSVYEQYF
cdr3_nt: TGTGCCAGTAGTCGGGTGCTCGGGAGTGTTTACGAGCAGTACTTC
v_call: TRBV19
j_call: TRBJ2-7
clone_size: NA
d_call: NA

cdr3_aa: CASSSLAVSSYNEQFF
cdr3_nt: TGTGCCAGCAGTTCCCTAGCGGTAAGCTCCTACAATGAGCAGTTCTTC
v_call: TRBV27
j_call: TRBJ2-1
clone_size: NA
d_call: TRBD2

cdr3_aa: CASSLAAVLNTQYF
cdr3_nt: TGTGCCAGCAGCTTAGCTGCAGTCTTGAATACGCAGTATTTT
v_call: TRBV11-2
j_call: TRBJ2-3
clone_size: NA
d_call: NA

cdr3_aa: CASSTTGLSYEQYF
cdr3_nt: TGCGCCAGCAGCACAACAGGGCTCTCCTACGAGCAGTACTTC
v_call: TRBV4-1
j_call: TRBJ2-7
clone_size: few
d_call: NA

cdr3_aa: CASSVARGGRIPQYF
cdr3_nt: TGTGCCAGCAGCGTAGCTCGGGGAGGTCGGATACCCCAGTACTTC
v_call: TRBV9
j_call: TRBJ2-5
clone_size: once
d_call: NA

cdr3_aa: CAISEQGQSEQYF
cdr3_nt: TGTGCCATCAGTGAGCAGGGACAGTCCGAGCAGTACTTC
v_call: TRBV10-3
j_call: TRBJ2-7
clone_size: NA
d_call: TRBD1

cdr3_aa: CASSLGAGVSTDTQYF
cdr3_nt: TGTGCCAGCAGCTTGGGAGCGGGAGTCAGCACAGATACGCAGTATTTT
v_call: TRBV5-4
j_call: TRBJ2-3
clone_size: few
d_call: TRBD2

cdr3_aa: CASSPAGTGGEQYF
cdr3_nt: TGTGCCAGCTCACCCGCCGGGACAGGGGGCGAGCAGTACTTC
v_call: TRBV18
j_call: TRBJ2-7
clone_size: few
d_call: TRBD1

cdr3_aa: CASSLAKTQYF
cdr3_nt: TGTGCCAGCAGCTTGGCAAAGACCCAGTACTTC
v_call: TRBV5-4
j_call: TRBJ2-5
clone_size: once
d_call: NA

cdr3_aa: CASSTHRSTEAFF
cdr3_nt: TGTGCCAGCAGCACCCACAGGAGCACTGAAGCTTTCTTT
v_call: TRBV11-2
j_call: TRBJ1-1
clone_size: NA
d_call: NA

cdr3_aa: CASSQGVGFSSYNEQFF
cdr3_nt: TGTGCCAGCAGCCAAGGAGTCGGGTTTAGCTCCTACAATGAGCAGTTCTTC
v_call: TRBV4-2
j_call: TRBJ2-1
clone_size: few
d_call: NA

cdr3_aa: CASRDRGSSYEQYF
cdr3_nt: TGTGCCAGTAGGGACAGGGGGAGCTCCTACGAGCAGTACTTC
v_call: TRBV19
j_call: TRBJ2-7
clone_size: NA
d_call: TRBD1

cdr3_aa: CASSPPTGTSGEETQYF
cdr3_nt: TGTGCCAGCAGCCCACCAACCGGGACTAGCGGCGAAGAGACCCAGTACTTC
v_call: TRBV27
j_call: TRBJ2-5
clone_size: NA
d_call: TRBD2

cdr3_aa: CASSQERQGNNEQYF
cdr3_nt: TGCGCCAGCAGCCAAGAGAGGCAGGGCAATAACGAGCAGTACTTC
v_call: TRBV4-3
j_call: TRBJ2-7
clone_size: NA
d_call: NA

cdr3_aa: CASSRLAGVNEQFF
cdr3_nt: TGTGCCAGCAGTCGACTAGCGGGAGTGAATGAGCAGTTCTTC
v_call: TRBV6-4
j_call: TRBJ2-1
clone_size: few
d_call: TRBD2

cdr3_aa: CASSLGWDGGAEAFF
cdr3_nt: TGTGCCAGCAGCTTAGGTTGGGACGGGGGGGCTGAAGCTTTCTTT
v_call: TRBV7-9
j_call: TRBJ1-1
clone_size: NA
d_call: NA

cdr3_aa: CASRDREYGYTF
cdr3_nt: TGCGCCAGCAGGGACAGAGAATATGGCTACACCTTC
v_call: TRBV10-2
j_call: TRBJ1-2
clone_size: NA
d_call: NA

cdr3_aa: CASRRQAEGYGYTF
cdr3_nt: TGTGCCAGCAGAAGACAGGCCGAGGGGTACGGCTACACCTTC
v_call: TRBV6-1
j_call: TRBJ1-2
clone_size: NA
d_call: NA

cdr3_aa: CATSRGDSSMDEQFF
cdr3_nt: TGTGCCACCAGCAGGGGGGACTCCTCCATGGATGAGCAGTTCTTC
v_call: TRBV15
j_call: TRBJ2-1
clone_size: NA
d_call: NA

cdr3_aa: CASSLAPYRDVWNEKLFF
cdr3_nt: TGTGCCAGCAGCTTAGCGCCCTACAGGGACGTTTGGAATGAAAAACTGTTTTTT
v_call: TRBV7-9
j_call: TRBJ1-4
clone_size: NA
d_call: NA

cdr3_aa: CASSWQGRSGELFF
cdr3_nt: TGTGCCAGCAGCTGGCAGGGGAGAAGCGGGGAGCTGTTTTTT
v_call: TRBV27
j_call: TRBJ2-2
clone_size: once
d_call: NA

cdr3_aa: CASRSTENQPQHF
cdr3_nt: TGTGCCAGCAGGTCTACAGAGAATCAGCCCCAGCATTTT
v_call: TRBV2
j_call: TRBJ1-5
clone_size: NA
d_call: NA

cdr3_aa: CASSLSQAIAKNIQYF
cdr3_nt: TGTGCCAGCAGTTTAAGTCAGGCCATAGCCAAAAACATTCAGTACTTC
v_call: TRBV28
j_call: TRBJ2-4
clone_size: NA
d_call: NA

cdr3_aa: CAWSVGGYGYTF
cdr3_nt: TGTGCCTGGAGTGTAGGGGGCTATGGCTACACCTTC
v_call: TRBV30
j_call: TRBJ1-2
clone_size: NA
d_call: NA

cdr3_aa: CAISETVYGYTF
cdr3_nt: TGTGCCATCAGTGAGACAGTCTATGGCTACACCTTC
v_call: TRBV10-3
j_call: TRBJ1-2
clone_size: few
d_call: NA

cdr3_aa: CASSPTSYQETQYF
cdr3_nt: TGCGCCAGCAGCCCGACTAGTTATCAAGAGACCCAGTACTTC
v_call: TRBV5-1
j_call: TRBJ2-5
clone_size: NA
d_call: NA

cdr3_aa: CASSQGGTASYEQYF
cdr3_nt: TGCGCCAGCAGCCAAGGGGGGACAGCATCCTACGAGCAGTACTTC
v_call: TRBV4-3
j_call: TRBJ2-7
clone_size: NA
d_call: TRBD1

cdr3_aa: CASSAYRYEQYF
cdr3_nt: TGTGCCAGCAGTGCTTACAGGTACGAGCAGTACTTC
v_call: TRBV2
j_call: TRBJ2-7
clone_size: NA
d_call: NA

cdr3_aa: CASSELAGVQETQYF
cdr3_nt: TGTGCCAGCAGTGAGTTAGCGGGGGTACAAGAGACCCAGTACTTC
v_call: TRBV25-1
j_call: TRBJ2-5
clone_size: NA
d_call: TRBD2

cdr3_aa: CASSLAGGNEKLFF
cdr3_nt: TGCGCCAGCAGCTTGGCAGGGGGCAATGAAAAACTGTTTTTT
v_call: TRBV5-1
j_call: TRBJ1-4
clone_size: NA
d_call: TRBD1

cdr3_aa: CASSQTSGRAPGTGELFF
cdr3_nt: TGTGCCAGCAGCCAAACTAGCGGGAGGGCGCCGGGGACCGGGGAGCTGTTTTTT
v_call: TRBV14
j_call: TRBJ2-2
clone_size: NA
d_call: TRBD2

cdr3_aa: CAWSRGPGQDNQPQHF
cdr3_nt: TGTGCCTGGTCAAGAGGACCGGGACAGGACAATCAGCCCCAGCATTTT
v_call: TRBV30
j_call: TRBJ1-5
clone_size: NA
d_call: TRBD1

cdr3_aa: CASSVAVNQPQHF
cdr3_nt: TGTGCCAGCAGCGTGGCCGTCAATCAGCCCCAGCATTTT
v_call: TRBV9
j_call: TRBJ1-5
clone_size: NA
d_call: NA

cdr3_aa: CASSVGTSGSLSTDTQYF
cdr3_nt: TGTGCCAGCAGCGTAGGAACTAGCGGGAGTTTAAGCACAGATACGCAGTATTTT
v_call: TRBV9
j_call: TRBJ2-3
clone_size: once
d_call: TRBD2

cdr3_aa: CASSLSGVWGTSPTGANVLTF
cdr3_nt: TGTGCCAGCAGTTTATCGGGAGTTTGGGGGACAAGCCCGACTGGGGCCAACGTCCTGACTTTC
v_call: TRBV27
j_call: TRBJ2-6
clone_size: NA
d_call: NA

cdr3_aa: CASSSPGRGNSPLHF
cdr3_nt: TGTGCCAGCAGTTCCCCTGGACGGGGAAATTCACCCCTCCACTTT
v_call: TRBV27
j_call: TRBJ1-6
clone_size: NA
d_call: NA

cdr3_aa: CASRQGGEKLFF
cdr3_nt: TGTGCCAGCCGACAGGGTGGGGAAAAACTGTTTTTT
v_call: TRBV28
j_call: TRBJ1-4
clone_size: NA
d_call: TRBD1

cdr3_aa: CATSGTGEKLFF
cdr3_nt: TGTGCTACCTCCGGGACAGGGGAAAAACTGTTTTTT
v_call: TRBV2
j_call: TRBJ1-4
clone_size: once
d_call: TRBD1

cdr3_aa: CASSLLPGLASYNEQFF
cdr3_nt: TGTGCCAGCAGCTTACTCCCGGGACTAGCTTCTTACAATGAGCAGTTCTTC
v_call: TRBV5-5
j_call: TRBJ2-1
clone_size: NA
d_call: TRBD2

cdr3_aa: CASSSETGPTDTQYF
cdr3_nt: TGTGCCAGCAGTTCCGAGACAGGGCCCACAGATACGCAGTATTTT
v_call: TRBV6-5
j_call: TRBJ2-3
clone_size: NA
d_call: TRBD1

cdr3_aa: CAWVRGGLYGYTF
cdr3_nt: TGTGCCTGGGTGCGGGGGGGTCTCTATGGCTACACCTTC
v_call: TRBV30
j_call: TRBJ1-2
clone_size: NA
d_call: NA

cdr3_aa: CASSATSGVYNEQFF
cdr3_nt: TGTGCCAGCAGCGCGACTAGCGGGGTCTACAATGAGCAGTTCTTC
v_call: TRBV9
j_call: TRBJ2-1
clone_size: NA
d_call: TRBD2

cdr3_aa: CARLDRGTNEQFF
cdr3_nt: TGTGCCAGATTAGACAGGGGGACTAATGAGCAGTTCTTC
v_call: TRBV19
j_call: TRBJ2-1
clone_size: NA
d_call: TRBD1

cdr3_aa: CASSPNLDRGPRDTIYF
cdr3_nt: TGTGCCAGCAGTCCCAACCTGGACAGGGGGCCTAGGGACACCATATATTTT
v_call: TRBV25-1
j_call: TRBJ1-3
clone_size: NA
d_call: TRBD1